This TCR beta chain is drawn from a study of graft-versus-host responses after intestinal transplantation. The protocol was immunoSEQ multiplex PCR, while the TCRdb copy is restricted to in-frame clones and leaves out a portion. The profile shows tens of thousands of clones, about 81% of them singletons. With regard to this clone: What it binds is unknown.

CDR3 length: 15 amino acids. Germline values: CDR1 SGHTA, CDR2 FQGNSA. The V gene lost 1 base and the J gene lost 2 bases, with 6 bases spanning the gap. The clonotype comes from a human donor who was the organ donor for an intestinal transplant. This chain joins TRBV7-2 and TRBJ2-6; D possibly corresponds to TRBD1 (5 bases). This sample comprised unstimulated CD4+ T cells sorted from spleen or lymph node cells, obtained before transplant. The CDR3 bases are TGTGCCAGCAGCTTAGGGGGCGCTGGGGCCAACGTCCTGACTTTC. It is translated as CASSLGGAGANVLTF.